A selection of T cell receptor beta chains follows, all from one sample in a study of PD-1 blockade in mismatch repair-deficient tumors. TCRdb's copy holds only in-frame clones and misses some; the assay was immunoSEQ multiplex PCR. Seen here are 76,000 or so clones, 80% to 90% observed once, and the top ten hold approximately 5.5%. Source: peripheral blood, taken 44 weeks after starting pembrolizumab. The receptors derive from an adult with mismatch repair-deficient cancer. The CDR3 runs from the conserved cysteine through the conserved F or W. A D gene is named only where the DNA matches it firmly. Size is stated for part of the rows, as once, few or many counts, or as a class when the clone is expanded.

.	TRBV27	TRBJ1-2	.	CASSPQGVGGYTF	TGTGCCAGCAGTCCCCAGGGAGTCGGAGGCTACACCTTC
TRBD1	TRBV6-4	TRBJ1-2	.	CASSDSGQGRGYTF	TGTGCCAGCAGTGACTCTGGACAGGGGAGAGGCTACACCTTC
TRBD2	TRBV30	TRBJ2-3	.	CAWTQRTSGGLDTQYF	TGTGCCTGGACCCAGAGGACTAGCGGGGGTTTGGATACGCAGTATTTT
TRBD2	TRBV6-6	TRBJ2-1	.	CASSYSAGANNEQFF	TGTGCCAGCAGTTACTCCGCGGGAGCAAACAATGAGCAGTTCTTC
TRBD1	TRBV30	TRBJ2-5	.	CASGQGGETQYF	TGTGCCTCGGGACAGGGAGGGGAGACCCAGTACTTC
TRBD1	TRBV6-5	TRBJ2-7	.	CASSRDRAYEQYF	TGTGCCAGCAGTCGGGACAGAGCCTACGAGCAGTACTTC
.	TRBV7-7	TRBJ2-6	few	CASSPLSPGGANVLTF	TGTGCTAGCAGCCCCCTCTCCCCGGGAGGGGCCAACGTCCTGACTTTC
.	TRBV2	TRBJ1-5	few	CASSERRQVGRDNQPQHF	TGTGCCAGCAGTGAACGGCGTCAGGTGGGCCGAGATAATCAGCCCCAGCATTTT
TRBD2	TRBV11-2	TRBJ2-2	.	CASSPLPKAGDYTGELFF	TGTGCCAGCAGCCCACTCCCAAAAGCGGGAGACTACACCGGGGAGCTGTTTTTT
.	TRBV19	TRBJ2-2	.	CASSSQGSNTGELFF	TGTGCCAGTAGTAGCCAAGGATCGAACACCGGGGAGCTGTTTTTT
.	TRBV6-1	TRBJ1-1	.	CASSEYGAATEAFF	TGTGCCAGCAGTGAATACGGGGCGGCCACTGAAGCTTTCTTT
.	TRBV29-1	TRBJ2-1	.	CSVEEGVRVSGNEQFF	TGCAGCGTTGAAGAAGGGGTCAGGGTCTCAGGCAATGAGCAGTTCTTC
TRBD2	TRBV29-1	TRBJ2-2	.	CSVAGLAGRYTGELFF	TGCAGCGTTGCGGGACTAGCGGGAAGGTACACCGGGGAGCTGTTTTTT
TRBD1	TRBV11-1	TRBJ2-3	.	CASTDPGQGKSDTQYF	TGTGCCAGCACCGACCCGGGACAGGGGAAGTCAGATACGCAGTATTTT
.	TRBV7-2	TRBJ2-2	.	CASSRARVDSGELFF	TGTGCCAGCAGCCGCGCCAGGGTGGACTCCGGGGAGCTGTTTTTT
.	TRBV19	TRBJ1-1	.	CAIRDIMNTEAFF	TGTGCCATAAGGGACATAATGAACACTGAAGCTTTCTTT
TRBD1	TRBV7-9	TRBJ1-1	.	CASSFFRTGGTEAFF	TGTGCCAGCAGCTTCTTTCGGACAGGGGGCACTGAAGCTTTCTTT
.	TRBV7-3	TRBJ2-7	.	CASSLTGRGEQYF	TGTGCCAGCAGCTTAACTGGAAGGGGCGAGCAGTACTTC
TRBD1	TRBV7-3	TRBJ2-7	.	CASSASGTGGEQYF	TGTGCCAGCAGCGCCTCCGGGACAGGGGGCGAGCAGTACTTC
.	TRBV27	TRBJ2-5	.	CASSFRAHLGETQYF	TGTGCCAGCAGTTTTAGGGCTCACCTCGGAGAGACCCAGTACTTC
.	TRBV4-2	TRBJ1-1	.	CASSQAGNTEAFF	TGTGCCAGCAGCCAAGCGGGGAACACTGAAGCTTTCTTT
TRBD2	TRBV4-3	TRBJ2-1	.	CASSHPPVLAGDNEQFF	TGCGCCAGCAGCCATCCCCCGGTATTAGCGGGGGACAATGAGCAGTTCTTC
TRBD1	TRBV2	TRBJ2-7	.	CAMGQGYEQYF	TGTGCCATGGGACAGGGCTACGAGCAGTACTTC
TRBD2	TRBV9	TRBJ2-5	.	CASSVTGGGGETQYF	TGTGCCAGCAGCGTAACCGGCGGGGGAGGAGAGACCCAGTACTTC
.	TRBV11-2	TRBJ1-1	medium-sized	CASSSLGFF	TGTGCCAGCAGCTCCCTAGGTTTCTTT
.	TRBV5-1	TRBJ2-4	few	CASSPGLENIQYF	TGCGCCAGCAGCCCGGGACTCGAAAACATTCAGTACTTC
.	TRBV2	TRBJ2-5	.	CASRPPVAGLQETQYF	TGTGCCAGCAGACCCCCAGTGGCGGGGCTCCAAGAGACCCAGTACTTC
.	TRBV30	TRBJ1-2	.	CAWNPPALYGYTF	TGTGCCTGGAATCCTCCCGCACTCTATGGCTACACCTTC
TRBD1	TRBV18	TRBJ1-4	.	CASSPGQAKNEKLFF	TGTGCCAGCTCACCCGGACAGGCTAAGAATGAAAAACTGTTTTTT
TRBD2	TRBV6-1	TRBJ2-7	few	CASRLATSSYEQYF	TGTGCCAGCCGACTAGCGACGAGCTCCTACGAGCAGTACTTC
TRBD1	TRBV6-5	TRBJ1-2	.	CASSYSGQGNYGYTF	TGTGCCAGCAGTTATTCGGGACAGGGGAACTATGGCTACACCTTC
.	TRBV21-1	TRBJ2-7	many	CASSPLGPPTEQYF	TGTGCCAGCAGCCCTTTAGGGCCCCCTACCGAGCAGTACTTC
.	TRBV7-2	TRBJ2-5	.	CASSLQGRQQETQYF	TGTGCCAGCAGCCTACAGGGTCGACAACAAGAGACCCAGTACTTC
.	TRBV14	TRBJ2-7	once	CASSPRGYYYEQYF	TGTGCCAGCAGCCCAAGGGGTTATTACTACGAGCAGTACTTC
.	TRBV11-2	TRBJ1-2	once	CASIPVGQNYGYTF	TGTGCCAGCATCCCCGTAGGGCAGAACTATGGCTACACCTTC
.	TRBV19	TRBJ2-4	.	CASGERNIQYF	TGTGCCAGTGGGGAGAGAAACATTCAGTACTTC
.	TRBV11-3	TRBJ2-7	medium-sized	CASSFRQSAYEQYF	TGTGCCAGCAGCTTTCGGCAAAGTGCGTACGAGCAGTACTTC
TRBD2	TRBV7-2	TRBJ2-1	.	CASSRRTSGRPYNEQFF	TGTGCCAGCAGCAGAAGGACTAGCGGGAGGCCCTACAATGAGCAGTTCTTC
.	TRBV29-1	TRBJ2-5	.	CSVERNQETQYF	TGCAGCGTTGAGCGGAACCAAGAGACCCAGTACTTC
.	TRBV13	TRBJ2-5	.	CASSPAASPQETQYF	TGTGCCAGCAGCCCCGCTGCTAGCCCTCAAGAGACCCAGTACTTC
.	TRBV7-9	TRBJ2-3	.	CASSPPAGQGTDTQYF	TGTGCCAGCAGCCCCCCTGCGGGGCAGGGCACAGATACGCAGTATTTT
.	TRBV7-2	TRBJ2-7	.	CASSSTMPGEEYEQYF	TGTGCCAGCAGCTCCACCATGCCAGGGGAAGAATACGAGCAGTACTTC
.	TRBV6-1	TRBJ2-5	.	CATKYDRETQYF	TGTGCCACCAAGTATGATCGAGAGACCCAGTACTTC
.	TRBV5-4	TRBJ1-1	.	CASSGPGMNTEAFF	TGTGCCAGCAGCGGCCCAGGGATGAACACTGAAGCTTTCTTT
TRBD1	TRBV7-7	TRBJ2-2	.	CASSLTGGAGTGELFF	TGTGCTAGCAGCTTGACAGGGGGCGCGGGCACCGGGGAGCTGTTTTTT